The T cell receptor beta chain described here comes from a study of T cell responses to AZD1222 COVID-19 vaccine. With respect to this clone: As yet, its antigen is unknown.

Overall study findings and caveats: Variant regions that are unmutated are reportedly the target of nearly half of spike-specific TCRs.

Looked up from germline, CDR1 is MNHEY and CDR2 is SVGAGI. V was cut by 0 bases and J by 4 bases, with 13 bases left in between. CDR3 length: 15 amino acids. The table came from immunoSEQ multiplex PCR; TCRdb's copy has only in-frame clones and leaves some out. This table has 100,000 to 130,000 clones, around nine tenths appearing once. Sequenced here: peripheral blood, sampled on day 0 of MenACWY control vaccination. The chain recombines TRBV6-5 with TRBJ2-7; possibly TRBD1 for D (5 bases). The clonotype originates from an adult in good health. The CDR3 reads CASSYSGVPGYEQYF. The CDR3 DNA sequence: TGTGCCAGCAGTTACTCAGGGGTCCCCGGGTACGAGCAGTACTTC.